This passage covers 9 T cell receptor beta chains from one sample sequenced in a study of technical replicates of blood from a handful of donors. Sequencing was performed with immunoSEQ multiplex PCR; in TCRdb, only in-frame clones are kept and a portion is missing. Of about 88,000 clones listed, 94% are singletons. The specimen sequenced was T cells isolated from PBMCs. The source of these receptors is a human donor in good health.

The J gene is TRBJ1-2, the V gene TRBV30; possibly TRBD1 for D (6 bases). V lost 4 bases to trimming and J lost 4 bases, with 10 bases between them. This CDR3 region has 12 residues. From germline, CDR1 is GTSNPN and CDR2 SVGIG (reference sequence). The CDR3 sequence is CAWTSDSYGYTF. Here the CDR3 DNA reads TGTGCCTGGACCTCGGACAGCTATGGCTACACCTTC.

This chain connects TRBV5-4 to TRBJ2-7, with 7 bases lining up with TRBD1. CDR1 is SGHNT, CDR2 YYREEE, per germline (reference sequence). V lost 3 bases, J lost 0 bases, and 6 bases stayed unmatched. This CDR3 spans 15 amino acids. The CDR3 DNA is TGTGCCAGCAGCTCATGGGACAGAAGCTCCTACGAGCAGTACTTC. This translates into CASSSWDRSSYEQYF. Full variable domain (remainder filled in from reference TRBV5-4 and TRBJ2-7): ETGVTQSPTHLIKTRGQQVTLRCSSQSGHNTVSWYQQALGQGPQFIFQYYREEENGRGNFPPRFSGLQFPNYSSELNVNALELDDSALYLCASSSWDRSSYEQYFGPGTRLTVT.

This clone came up once. The V call is TRBV19, the J call TRBJ2-7; weak D call: TRBD2 (5 bases). V lost 5 bases, J lost 2 bases, and 13 bases lay in between. This CDR3 has 14 amino acids. Germline assignment: CDR1 LNHDA and CDR2 SQIVND (reference sequence). In DNA, the CDR3 is TGTGCCAGTAGTCACGGGGTTGGGCCCTACGAGCAGTACTTC. Translation: CASSHGVGPYEQYF.

V and J are TRBV2 and TRBJ2-3; 7 nucleotides match TRBD2. This CDR3 contains 15 residues. The V gene end was trimmed by 4 bases and the J gene end by 0 bases; junction bases not matched to a gene: 4. Germline lookup yields CDR1 SNHLY and CDR2 FYNNEI. The CDR3, as DNA: TGTGCCAGCAGTGTGGGGAGGGCTAGCACAGATACGCAGTATTTT. Protein: CASSVGRASTDTQYF.

The rearrangement links TRBV4-1 to TRBJ2-7; 8 nucleotides line up with TRBD2. CDR1 is MGHRA, CDR2 YSYEKL, per germline. The trim removed 0 bases at V and 4 bases at J, leaving 14 bases unmatched. There are 18 residues in the CDR3. The CDR3 spells CASSQEIAPGLVPYEQYF. The CDR3 bases are TGCGCCAGCAGCCAAGAGATAGCGCCGGGACTAGTACCTTACGAGCAGTACTTC.

The chain couples TRBV20-1 to TRBJ2-7, with D unclear. CDR3 length equals 9 residues. V gave up 4 bases and J gave up 4 bases, with 2 bases separating them. Per the germline V gene, CDR1 is DFQATT and CDR2 is SNEGSKA (reference sequence). The chain's CDR3 is CSATYEQYF. CDR3 coding DNA: TGCAGTGCTACATACGAGCAGTACTTC.

The chain joins TRBV5-1 to TRBJ2-5; D unclear. The V and J ends lost 2 bases and 4 bases respectively, with 15 bases between them. Germline V gives CDR1 SGHRS, CDR2 YFSETQ. The CDR3 has 15 residues. This CDR3 is CASSLGSALTETQYF. Written as DNA, the CDR3 is TGCGCCAGCAGCTTAGGTTCAGCGCTAACAGAGACCCAGTACTTC. Variable domain in full (rest from reference TRBV5-1 and TRBJ2-5): KAGVTQTPRYLIKTRGQQVTLSCSPISGHRSVSWYQQTPGQGLQFLFEYFSETQRNKGNFPGRFSGRQFSNSRSEMNVSTLELGDSALYLCASSLGSALTETQYFGPGTRLLVL.

The V gene is TRBV27, the J gene TRBJ1-2; 7 bases are a match to TRBD1. The germline CDR1 and CDR2 sequences are MNHEY and SMNVEV (reference sequence). The ends lost 5 bases at V and 8 bases at J; junction bases unmatched: 2. The CDR3 spans 11 residues. The DNA for the CDR3 is TGTGCCAGCAGTGGAGGGGGCGGCTACACCTTC. This sequence encodes CASSGGGGYTF.

This clone was seen only once. The rearrangement joins TRBV6-6 to TRBJ2-3, with 9 bases that match TRBD1. V was pared by 4 bases and J by 3 bases, with 8 bases of the junction left unmatched. The germline gives CDR1 MNHNY, CDR2 SVGAGI (reference sequence). This CDR3 has 16 residues. CDR3 sequence (DNA): TGTGCCAGCAGTTTATCAGGGACAGGGCCTACAGATACGCAGTATTTT. As protein: CASSLSGTGPTDTQYF.